These 5 T cell receptor beta chains share one sample of origin, sequenced in a study of blood T cell repertoires in COVID-19. Profiling relied on immunoSEQ multiplex PCR, and the TCRdb table lists in-frame clones only, not all of them. The profile covers approximately 22,000 clones, with 91% appearing a single time and around 3% taken by the ten largest. The sequencing sample was made of peripheral blood. The source of these receptors is a woman between 65 and 79 years old with active COVID-19.

The V gene is TRBV10-2, the J gene TRBJ2-7, with 12 bases lining up with TRBD2. CDR1 and CDR2 from the germline V gene are WSHSY and SAAADI. CDR3 length equals 15 residues. V lost 6 bases to trimming and J lost 6 bases; unmatched junction nucleotides: 9. The CDR3 sequence is CASSPRTSGTTEQYF. CDR3 in DNA: TGCGCCAGCAGCCCAAGGACTAGCGGGACTACCGAGCAGTACTTC.

The rearrangement links TRBV18 to TRBJ1-1; 7 bases agree with TRBD1. CDR3 length: 15 amino acids. The trim removed 0 bases at V and 4 bases at J, leaving 5 bases unmatched. Germline lookup yields CDR1 KGHSH and CDR2 LQKENI. The CDR3: CASSPPDRALTEAFF. CDR3 in DNA: TGTGCCAGCTCACCACCCGACAGGGCCCTCACTGAAGCTTTCTTT.

This rearrangement joins TRBV5-1 to TRBJ1-2; possibly TRBD1 for D (6 bases). CDR3 length: 14 residues. Germline V lookup: CDR1 SGHRS, CDR2 YFSETQ. Deletions cut 0 bases from V and 6 bases from J, with 12 bases between. CDR3 DNA: TGCGCCAGCAGCTTGGGTTCGGCAGGGGATGGCTACACCTTC. Its protein is CASSLGSAGDGYTF.

The chain couples TRBV4-1 to TRBJ2-3, with TRBD1 identical over 7 bases. The CDR3 runs to 20 residues. Germline V gene sequence: CDR1 MGHRA, CDR2 YSYEKL. The trim removed 1 base at V and 0 bases at J, leaving 16 bases unmatched. The CDR3 is CASSQGPFGTETWSTDTQYF. The DNA for the CDR3 is TGCGCCAGCAGCCAAGGCCCCTTCGGGACAGAGACCTGGAGCACAGATACGCAGTATTTT.

The chain links TRBV6-6 to TRBJ1-3; TRBD1 aligns across 7 bases. The CDR3 sequence is 15 residues long. With 5 bases clipped from V and 0 bases from J, the junction kept 4 bases outside the gene matches. From germline, CDR1 is MNHNY and CDR2 SVGAGI (reference sequence). CDR3 sequence (DNA): TGTGCCAGCAGTCGAGGGACAGCCTCTGGAAACACCATATATTTT. Translation: CASSRGTASGNTIYF.